This T cell receptor beta chain is drawn from a study of CD8+ T cells in alopecia areata. Treatment given: oral pan-JAK inhibitor, 5-10 mg twice daily. CDR1 is SGHTA, CDR2 FQGTGA, per germline. The CDR3 spans 16 residues. The V gene lost 5 bases and the J gene lost 3 bases, with 14 bases spanning the gap. Isolated RNA was reverse transcribed into cDNA used as the sequencing template. Sequencing used immunoSEQ multiplex PCR; TCRdb keeps in-frame clones, though not all of them. The sample holds about 220,000 clones; 50% to 60% are singletons and the top ten take 1.5% to 2%. This clone has a handful of counts.

The chain combines TRBV7-3 with TRBJ2-6, with D possibly being TRBD1 (5 bases). Sequencing used CD4+ T cells sorted from blood, obtained at week 4, from a patient treated with tofacitinib. The sequence was obtained from a human donor with alopecia areata. This CDR3 reads CASSPPGQGGANVLTF. DNA of the CDR3: TGTGCCAGCAGCCCTCCTGGTCAGGGTGGGGCCAACGTCCTGACTTTC.